A selection of T cell receptor beta chains follows, all from one sample in a study of T cells after posttransplantation cyclophosphamide. The table came from immunoSEQ multiplex PCR; TCRdb's copy has only in-frame clones and leaves some out. Found here are under 20,000 clones, about 68% of them singletons; the top ten hold roughly 27%. The source material was PBMCs, sampled after an allogeneic stem cell transplant with post-transplant cyclophosphamide. Receptors were obtained from a male patient in his thirties who received an allogeneic stem cell transplant from a related donor, was CMV-positive, and had acute GVHD only. Some T cells may have come from the graft donor. Each CDR3 is given with its conserved first and last residue.

v_gene	len	CDR3aa
TRBV6-6	13	CASSYGGADTQYF
TRBV20-1	10	CSARRDTQYF
TRBV10-1	9	CAGPIEAFF
TRBV10-3	15	CAISESLGTAYGYTF
TRBV12-5	12	CASGPGTYEQYF
TRBV28	14	CASSVPTGGFEQYF
TRBV5-5	13	CASSFWTQDTQYF
TRBV7-2	15	CASSLLTGWAGELFF
TRBV18	13	CASSSTGSYEQYF
TRBV6-5	12	CASQGPATEAFF
TRBV6-5	13	CASTRTGGYEQYF
TRBV29-1	14	CSVEGQGAGETQYF
TRBV11-2	12	CASSEENYGYTF
TRBV30	12	CALDRGNQPQHF
TRBV9	16	CASSVSKDRYLYGYTF
TRBV15	15	CATSADRAALAEAFF
TRBV7-9	15	CASSLGTGVNTEAFF
TRBV18	13	CASSRDRDQPQHF
TRBV6-1	15	CASSAGRSGNTEAFF
TRBV14	12	CASSPGPGELFF
TRBV15	13	CATSPRYQETQYF
TRBV5-4	15	CASSSTSGRYNEQFF
TRBV7-2	15	CASSQAGGRTDTQYF
TRBV4-2	18	CASSQDLQRGSFSYEQYF
TRBV4-3	14	CASSPGHGVETQYF
TRBV9	17	CASSAPRHGIGTNTIYF
TRBV25-1	12	CASTGGWNTIYF
TRBV27	17	CASSPHGAGGPNTEAFF
TRBV4-3	15	CASSRIQGDNQPQHF
TRBV19	12	CASSTFNQPQHF
TRBV11-2	16	CASSSRDGGGMVTQYF
TRBV10-1	19	CASSEQGTESVSSHQPQHF
TRBV11-2	13	CASSWAQDYGYTF
TRBV7-2	14	CASSPGQGPDTQYF
TRBV5-6	14	CASSSKGSHQPQHF
TRBV21-1	13	CASSKRSPNGYTF
TRBV9	17	CASSEGLAGLLTGELFF
TRBV7-2	15	CASSSSTGSGNTIYF
TRBV27	14	CASSLRGGDYGYTF
TRBV4-3	14	CASSQADRPYGYTF